This entry features one TCR beta chain sequence. Its antigen remains unidentified. Qualities for individual bases were not recorded, and no much larger clone is one base off. From a lookup of the germline V gene, CDR1 and CDR2 are SGDLS and YYNGEE. The CDR3 numbers 16 residues from cysteine through phenylalanine. The entry retains the CDR3 DNA only, 48 bases that are in frame from base 1. Germline trimming: 0 bases from V, 1 base from J; junction bases outside gene matches: 2. RNA was extracted using the RNeasy kit, and roughly 0.45 to 1 ug of the RNA was reverse transcribed with random hexamers. The immunoSEQ multiplex PCR assay, covering 54 Vbeta and 13 Jbeta segments, was used to amplify TCR beta CDR3 regions. To correct PCR amplification bias, a synthetic template baseline was used for both primer optimization and computational correction. For the original study's pipeline: Only productive sequences were kept, with reads annotated to V, D and J genes according to IMGT and analyzed in immunoSEQ Analyzer. To calculate clonality, Shannon entropy was normalized by log2 of the number of productive unique sequences and then subtracted from one. Public and private clones were assessed among the 100 most prevalent clones of each patient and control. Clones were defined as Susac-specific when absent from the healthy and MS cohorts, from about 970 published viral clones and from other ImmuneACCESS disease sequences. The public reads were quality trimmed at Q25 with fastp and then assembled into clones with MiXCR by TCRdb, keeping productive beta chains. Each entry merges the rows of one CDR3 protein and shows their most common DNA and genes. These V and J calls originate from TCRdb's pipeline instead of the authors' own analysis. Present in this sample are around 280,000 distinct CDR3 sequences, 80% to 90% of which were seen just once. Jointly, the top ten make up 0.095% to 0.14% of the sample.

High-throughput TCR beta sequencing profiled peripheral blood CD8+ and CD4+ T cells from healthy donors, Susac syndrome patients and multiple sclerosis patients. The multiple sclerosis controls were treatment-naive patients whose relapsing-remitting disease, either stable or active, fulfilled the revised McDonald criteria. Bulk CD8+ and CD4+ T cells were purified magnetically by negative isolation, whereas CD8+ TEMRA cells were enriched by FACS. Blood was drawn into EDTA tubes, processed within 24 hours, and PBMCs were isolated by density gradient centrifugation. PBMCs intended for TCR sequencing were cryopreserved in liquid nitrogen and thawed later in a water bath at 37 degrees C. The sorted or isolated CD4+, CD8+ and CD8+ TEMRA cells reached a purity of at least 90%. The record originates from a study of CD8 T cells in Susac syndrome (dated by TCRdb to between 2018 and 2021). Concerning the study at large: Whether CD8+ T cell activation and differentiation in Susac syndrome was antigen driven was tested using repertoire sequencing. The clonality of the CD8+ T cell repertoire was compared across approximately 11 healthy donors, roughly 14 Susac syndrome patients and around 15 multiple sclerosis patients.

Beyond this particular receptor, the publication reports: The number of individuals in the TCR sequencing and HLA analysis was acknowledged as relatively small.

The TCR comes from a human donor with multiple sclerosis. In this chain, TRBV9 is recombined with TRBJ2-5; TRBD1 agrees with 11 junctional bases. Source material: CD8+ T cells from PBMCs. Here is the DNA: TGTGCCAGCAGCGTAGTTGGGACAGGGGGCCAAGAGACCCAGTACTTC. This codes for CASSVVGTGGQETQYF.